The TCR beta chain under discussion was sequenced for a study of blood T cell repertoires in COVID-19. Remarks on this clone: Distinct nucleotide sequences in the sample also encode this CDR3.

Produced via immunoSEQ multiplex PCR; TCRdb's table is partial and in-frame only. The table has some 150,000 clones, roughly 80% seen once. The CDR3 covers 12 residues. CDR1 and CDR2 from the germline V gene are LNHDA and SQIVND (reference sequence). V was trimmed by 3 bases and J by 4 bases, leaving 6 bases between them. The sample comprised peripheral blood. This sequence joins TRBV19 and TRBJ1-1, with D hard to call. This clonotype originated in a woman aged 40-49 years with active or convalescent COVID-19. The CDR3 nucleotides are TGTGCCAGTAGTATGAGGGTCACTGAAGCTTTCTTT. This encodes CASSMRVTEAFF.